This is a list of T cell receptor beta chains from one sample in a study of PD-1 blockade in classical Hodgkin lymphoma. Generated by immunoSEQ multiplex PCR, the TCRdb table keeps only in-frame clones and is missing some. This table holds around 45,000 clones, about 88% found once. Sequencing used peripheral blood mononuclear cells (PBMCs), obtained at baseline. These receptors all stem from a human donor with classical Hodgkin lymphoma. CDR3s include the opening cysteine and the closing phenylalanine or tryptophan. D genes are given only for firm matches. Some rows have no size entry. The others give once, few or many, or a class for an expanded clone.

v_gene,len,abundance,d_gene,j_gene,CDR3aa,CDR3nt
TRBV7-9,17,NA,TRBD2,TRBJ2-2,CASSLSGGGSHTGELFF,TGTGCCAGCAGCCTGTCCGGGGGGGGATCGCACACCGGGGAGCTGTTTTTT
TRBV9,16,NA,TRBD2,TRBJ2-5,CASSVGGGQGLETQYF,TGTGCCAGCAGCGTTGGCGGGGGGCAGGGGTTGGAGACCCAGTACTTC
TRBV27,14,NA,NA,TRBJ1-1,CASSADRLNTEAFF,TGTGCCAGCAGTGCGGACAGACTGAACACTGAAGCTTTCTTT
TRBV6-1,13,NA,NA,TRBJ2-1,CASRSRDVDEQFF,TGTGCCAGCAGATCTAGAGACGTCGATGAGCAGTTCTTC
TRBV19,18,NA,TRBD2,TRBJ2-3,CASRGVGTSGIRTDTQYF,TGTGCCAGTAGGGGGGTCGGGACTAGCGGGATCCGCACAGATACGCAGTATTTT
TRBV29-1,14,NA,TRBD1,TRBJ2-1,CSVKGGTGYNEQFF,TGCAGCGTCAAGGGCGGGACAGGTTACAATGAGCAGTTCTTC
TRBV5-1,14,few,TRBD1,TRBJ2-5,CASSYGTGRETQYF,TGCGCCAGCAGCTACGGGACAGGACGAGAGACCCAGTACTTC
TRBV4-1,15,NA,TRBD1,TRBJ1-5,CASSQDTTGYQPQHF,TGCGCCAGCAGCCAAGATACGACAGGGTATCAGCCCCAGCATTTT
TRBV7-6,13,NA,NA,TRBJ2-7,CASSLAARGEQYF,TGTGCCAGCAGCTTAGCGGCACGGGGCGAGCAGTACTTC
TRBV7-9,12,NA,NA,TRBJ1-1,CASSFTATEAFF,TGTGCCAGCAGCTTTACAGCGACTGAAGCTTTCTTT
TRBV6-5,14,NA,TRBD1,TRBJ1-3,CASRRQGNGNTIYF,TGTGCCAGCAGACGACAGGGCAATGGAAACACCATATATTTT
TRBV19,13,NA,NA,TRBJ1-6,CASSIRGNSPLHF,TGTGCCAGTAGTATTAGGGGGAATTCACCCCTCCACTTT
TRBV29-1,13,few,TRBD1,TRBJ1-5,CSVEEAGGVPQHF,TGCAGCGTTGAGGAGGCAGGGGGAGTTCCCCAGCATTTT
TRBV7-9,17,NA,NA,TRBJ2-7,CASSSDGLVGPLYEQYF,TGTGCCAGCAGCTCCGACGGGCTAGTTGGGCCTCTCTACGAGCAGTACTTC
TRBV6-5,13,NA,TRBD1,TRBJ2-7,CATRRDRVDEQYF,TGTGCCACCCGCCGGGACAGGGTAGACGAGCAGTACTTC
TRBV5-1,13,NA,NA,TRBJ2-3,CASSLSDSAGGYF,TGCGCCAGCAGCTTGTCTGACTCCGCTGGGGGGTATTTT
TRBV7-9,13,NA,TRBD2,TRBJ2-5,CASSRGGKETQYF,TGTGCCAGCAGCCGGGGGGGGAAGGAGACCCAGTACTTC
TRBV28,11,NA,NA,TRBJ2-3,CASSLSDTQYF,TGTGCCAGCAGTTTATCAGATACGCAGTATTTT
TRBV28,11,NA,NA,TRBJ2-7,CASGGLNEQYF,TGTGCCAGCGGGGGTCTAAACGAGCAGTACTTC
TRBV19,13,NA,NA,TRBJ2-7,CASSIGRGYEQYF,TGTGCCAGTAGTATTGGCAGGGGCTACGAGCAGTACTTC
TRBV27,16,NA,TRBD2,TRBJ2-7,CASSLGTSGTTYEQYF,TGTGCCAGCAGTTTGGGGACTAGCGGAACTACCTACGAGCAGTACTTC
TRBV28,15,NA,TRBD1,TRBJ2-7,CASSAPRDRGYEQYF,TGTGCCAGCAGTGCCCCCCGGGACAGAGGGTACGAGCAGTACTTC
TRBV2,13,NA,NA,TRBJ2-3,CASSGTSTDTQYF,TGTGCCAGCAGTGGGACTAGCACAGATACGCAGTATTTT
TRBV5-5,13,NA,NA,TRBJ1-1,CASRQVLNTEAFF,TGTGCCAGCAGACAGGTCCTGAACACTGAAGCTTTCTTT
TRBV9,16,NA,TRBD1,TRBJ1-2,CASSVAVDRDRYGYTF,TGTGCCAGCAGCGTAGCGGTGGACAGGGATCGCTATGGCTACACCTTC
TRBV9,17,once,NA,TRBJ1-3,CASSVAGVGRAGNTIYF,TGTGCCAGCAGCGTAGCCGGAGTCGGGCGTGCTGGAAACACCATATATTTT
TRBV6-1,15,NA,NA,TRBJ2-7,CASSERKGTVTEQYF,TGTGCCAGCAGTGAACGCAAGGGGACCGTTACCGAGCAGTACTTC
TRBV5-5,15,NA,TRBD1,TRBJ2-1,CASSGGQGFYNEQFF,TGTGCCAGCAGCGGTGGACAGGGATTCTACAATGAGCAGTTCTTC
TRBV7-3,16,NA,TRBD1,TRBJ2-1,CASSLGTGPTYNEQFF,TGTGCCAGCAGCTTAGGGACAGGCCCAACCTACAATGAGCAGTTCTTC
TRBV19,17,NA,TRBD1,TRBJ1-1,CASSIRRTGQMNTEAFF,TGTGCCAGTAGTATTCGGAGGACAGGACAGATGAACACTGAAGCTTTCTTT
TRBV6-6,15,once,NA,TRBJ2-2,CASRPGSGNTGELFF,TGTGCCAGCCGACCAGGTAGCGGGAACACCGGGGAGCTGTTTTTT
TRBV5-6,14,NA,TRBD1,TRBJ1-2,CASSPGQGDYGYTF,TGTGCCAGCAGCCCGGGACAGGGGGACTATGGCTACACCTTC
TRBV7-2,15,NA,NA,TRBJ2-3,CASSSQRTTTDTQYF,TGTGCCAGCAGCTCACAACGGACCACCACAGATACGCAGTATTTT